This T cell receptor beta chain was found in a study of spatial heterogeneity in lung cancer. The CDR3 covers 14 residues. Germline trimming cut 1 base from V and 2 bases from J; bases unmatched to any gene: 3. Germline CDR1 reads SGHRS; CDR2 reads YFSETQ. Using its own MiXCR run on the 5' RACE reads, TCRdb lists one record per CDR3 protein. The repertoire has 5,400 or so distinct CDR3 sequences, 20% to 30% of them found once; the top ten carry 16%. Regarding time point: sample taken at primary tumor resection. No cell sorting; template was whole RNA from tumor, lung tissue or PBMC. This clonotype rates as medium-sized.

The chain employs TRBV5-1 and TRBJ2-7; 7 bases map to TRBD1. This sequence originates from a male donor with early-stage non-small cell lung cancer. Material: PBMCs, obtained at surgery. CDR3 loop: CASSLTGVPYEQYF. DNA of the CDR3: TGCGCCAGCAGCTTGACAGGGGTCCCCTACGAGCAGTACTTC.